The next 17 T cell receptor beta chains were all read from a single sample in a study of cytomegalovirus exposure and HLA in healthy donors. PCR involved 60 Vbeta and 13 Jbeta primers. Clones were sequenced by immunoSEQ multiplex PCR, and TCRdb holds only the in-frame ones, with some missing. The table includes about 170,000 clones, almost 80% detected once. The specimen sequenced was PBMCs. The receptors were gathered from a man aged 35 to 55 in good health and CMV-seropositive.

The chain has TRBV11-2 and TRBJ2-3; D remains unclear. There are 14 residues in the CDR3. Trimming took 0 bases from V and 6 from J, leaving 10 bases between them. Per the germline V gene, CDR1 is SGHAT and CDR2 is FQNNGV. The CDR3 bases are TGTGCCAGCAGCTTAGATATGAGGAGCGATACGCAGTATTTT. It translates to CASSLDMRSDTQYF.

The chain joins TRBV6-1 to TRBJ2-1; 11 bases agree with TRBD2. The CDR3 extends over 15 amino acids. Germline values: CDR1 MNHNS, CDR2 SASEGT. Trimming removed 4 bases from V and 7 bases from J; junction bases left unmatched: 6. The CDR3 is CASSVAGGPENEQFF. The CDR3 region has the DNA TGTGCCAGCAGTGTAGCGGGAGGGCCAGAGAATGAGCAGTTCTTC.

As DNA, the CDR3 is TGTGCCAGCTCACCACCGTCGACAGGGGGCGAAGAGACCCAGTACTTC. This translates into CASSPPSTGGEETQYF. The chain couples TRBV18 to TRBJ2-5, with 10 bases identical to TRBD1. Germline CDR1 reads KGHSH; CDR2 reads LQKENI. CDR3 length: 16 amino acids. Trimming removed 0 bases from V and 3 bases from J; junction bases left unmatched: 4.

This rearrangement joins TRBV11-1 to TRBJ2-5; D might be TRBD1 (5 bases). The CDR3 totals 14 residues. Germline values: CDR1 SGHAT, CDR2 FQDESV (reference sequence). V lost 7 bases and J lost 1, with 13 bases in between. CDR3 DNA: TGTGCCAGCACTATAGGTGGGGCCCAAGAGACCCAGTACTTC. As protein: CASTIGGAQETQYF.

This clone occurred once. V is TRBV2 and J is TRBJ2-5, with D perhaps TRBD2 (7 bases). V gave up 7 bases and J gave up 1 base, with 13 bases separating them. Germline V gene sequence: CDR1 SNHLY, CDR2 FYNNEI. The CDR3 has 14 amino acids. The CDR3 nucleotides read TGTGCCAGCACCCCGGGGGGCCCCCAAGAGACCCAGTACTTC. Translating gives CASTPGGPQETQYF.

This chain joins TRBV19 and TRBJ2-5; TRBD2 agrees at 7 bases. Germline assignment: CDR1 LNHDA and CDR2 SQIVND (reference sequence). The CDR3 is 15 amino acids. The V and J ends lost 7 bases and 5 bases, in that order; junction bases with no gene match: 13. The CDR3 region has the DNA TGTGCCAGTACCCCCGTCGCGGGAGTAGGGGAGACCCAGTACTTC. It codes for CASTPVAGVGETQYF.

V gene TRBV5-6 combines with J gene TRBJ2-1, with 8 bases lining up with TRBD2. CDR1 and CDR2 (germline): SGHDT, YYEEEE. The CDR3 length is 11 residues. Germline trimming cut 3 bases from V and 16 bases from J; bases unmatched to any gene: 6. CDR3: CASSSLADLFF. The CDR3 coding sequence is TGTGCCAGCAGCTCACTAGCGGATTTATTCTTC. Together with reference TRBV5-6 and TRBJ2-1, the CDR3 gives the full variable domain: DAGVTQSPTHLIKTRGQQVTLRCSPKSGHDTVSWYQQALGQGPQFIFQYYEEEERQRGNFPDRFSGHQFPNYSSELNVNALLLGDSALYLCASSSLADLFFGPGTRLTVL.

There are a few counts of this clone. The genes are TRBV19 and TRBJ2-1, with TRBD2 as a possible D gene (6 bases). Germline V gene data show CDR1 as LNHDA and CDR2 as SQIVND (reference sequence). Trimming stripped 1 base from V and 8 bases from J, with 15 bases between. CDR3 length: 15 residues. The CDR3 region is CASSIAGAGPDEQFF. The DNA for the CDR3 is TGTGCCAGTAGTATAGCCGGAGCGGGTCCCGATGAGCAGTTCTTC.

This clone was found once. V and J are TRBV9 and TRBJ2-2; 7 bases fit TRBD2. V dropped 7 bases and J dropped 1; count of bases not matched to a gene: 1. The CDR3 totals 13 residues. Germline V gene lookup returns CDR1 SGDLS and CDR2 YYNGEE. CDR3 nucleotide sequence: TGTGCCAGCCAGCGGGAGAACACCGGGGAGCTGTTTTTT. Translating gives CASQRENTGELFF.

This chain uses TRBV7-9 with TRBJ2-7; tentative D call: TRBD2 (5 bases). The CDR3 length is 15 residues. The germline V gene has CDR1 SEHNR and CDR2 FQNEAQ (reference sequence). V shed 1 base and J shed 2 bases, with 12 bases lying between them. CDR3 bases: TGTGCCAGCAGCTTAGGAGGCGGGCCCACCTACGAGCAGTACTTC. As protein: CASSLGGGPTYEQYF.

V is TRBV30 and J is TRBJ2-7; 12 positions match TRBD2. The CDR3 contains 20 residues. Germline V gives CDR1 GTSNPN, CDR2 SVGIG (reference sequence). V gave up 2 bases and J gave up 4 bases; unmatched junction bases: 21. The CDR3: CAWSSQRGLAGQLRLYEQYF. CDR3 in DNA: TGTGCCTGGAGTTCACAAAGGGGACTAGCGGGTCAGCTCCGGTTATACGAGCAGTACTTC.

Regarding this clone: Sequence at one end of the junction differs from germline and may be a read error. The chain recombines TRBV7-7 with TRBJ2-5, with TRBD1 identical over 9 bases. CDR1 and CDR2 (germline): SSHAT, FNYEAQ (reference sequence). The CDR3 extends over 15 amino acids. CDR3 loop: CASSLGDRVQETQYF. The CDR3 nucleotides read TGTGCTAGCAGCTTAGGGGACAGGGTACAAGAGACCCAGTACTTC.

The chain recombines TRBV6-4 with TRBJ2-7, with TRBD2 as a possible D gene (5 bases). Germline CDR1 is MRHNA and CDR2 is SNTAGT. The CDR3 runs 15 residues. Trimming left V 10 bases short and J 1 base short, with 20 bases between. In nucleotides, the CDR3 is TGTGCCAACCCCACTAGGACTCTAAGTTCCTACGAGCAGTACTTC. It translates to CANPTRTLSSYEQYF.

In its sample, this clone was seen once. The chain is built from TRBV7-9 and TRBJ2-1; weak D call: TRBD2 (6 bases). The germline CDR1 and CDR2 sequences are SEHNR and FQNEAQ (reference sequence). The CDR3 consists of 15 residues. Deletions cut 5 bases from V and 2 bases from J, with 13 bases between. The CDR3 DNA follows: TGTGCCAGCAGCCCCGGGACTCAAGCCTACAATGAGCAGTTCTTC. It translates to CASSPGTQAYNEQFF.

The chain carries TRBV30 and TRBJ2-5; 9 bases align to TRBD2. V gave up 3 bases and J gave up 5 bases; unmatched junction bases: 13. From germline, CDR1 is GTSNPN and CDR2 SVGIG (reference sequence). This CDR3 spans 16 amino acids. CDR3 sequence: CAWRRTSVSPGETQYF. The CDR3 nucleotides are TGTGCCTGGAGAAGGACTAGCGTAAGCCCCGGGGAGACCCAGTACTTC.

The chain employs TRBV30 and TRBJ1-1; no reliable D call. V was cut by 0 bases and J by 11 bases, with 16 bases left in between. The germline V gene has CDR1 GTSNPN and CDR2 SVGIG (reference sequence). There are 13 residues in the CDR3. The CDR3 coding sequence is TGTGCCTGGAGTGTCGGGGAGGAGGCGTCGGCTTTCTTT. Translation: CAWSVGEEASAFF.

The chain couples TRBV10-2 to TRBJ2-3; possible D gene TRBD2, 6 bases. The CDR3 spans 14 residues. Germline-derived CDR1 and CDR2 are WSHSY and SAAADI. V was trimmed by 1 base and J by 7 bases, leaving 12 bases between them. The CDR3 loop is CASSELLAENTQYF. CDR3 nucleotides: TGCGCCAGCAGTGAGTTGTTAGCGGAAAATACGCAGTATTTT.